These T cell receptor beta chains were read from a single sample in a study of T cells after yellow fever vaccination. In TCRdb, the 5' RACE reads were re-called with MiXCR into one record per CDR3 protein. The repertoire holds 550,000 to 750,000 distinct CDR3 sequences, with approximately 15% as singletons. This sample comprised PBMCs, obtained on the day of the yellow fever booster vaccination. The receptors stem from a man aged 25 to 40 who received the YFV17D yellow fever vaccine. Each CDR3 is given with its conserved first and last residue.

v_call: TRBV5-1
cdr3_aa: CASSTSGTTPGANVLTF

v_call: TRBV11-2
cdr3_aa: CASSLLGNTDTQYF

v_call: TRBV7-9
cdr3_aa: CASIAGTVAFF

v_call: TRBV20-1
cdr3_aa: CSASLATNEKLFF

v_call: TRBV11-2
cdr3_aa: CASSPSGRFYGYTF

v_call: TRBV20-1
cdr3_aa: CSARGQGFEKLFF

v_call: TRBV6-6
cdr3_aa: CASTLQGAGEQYF

v_call: TRBV15
cdr3_aa: CATSRPTSGRAREQFF

v_call: TRBV5-1
cdr3_aa: CASKTSGTVFNEQYF

v_call: TRBV7-6
cdr3_aa: CASSPTGYRETQYF

v_call: TRBV7-9
cdr3_aa: CASGGLAGGPGEQYF

v_call: TRBV7-2
cdr3_aa: CASSDGLAGSTDTQYF

v_call: TRBV29-1
cdr3_aa: CSVGGGVPDTQYF

v_call: TRBV2
cdr3_aa: CASLRDRDVYEAFF

v_call: TRBV12-3/TRBV12-4
cdr3_aa: CASSLVSTGGYNSPLHF

v_call: TRBV6-2/TRBV6-3
cdr3_aa: CASSYPGDGSSGANVLTF

v_call: TRBV4-2
cdr3_aa: CASSRRELAKNIQYF

v_call: TRBV6-1
cdr3_aa: CASSDRTSGNLGFYEQYF

v_call: TRBV5-6
cdr3_aa: CASSSPTGGRYEQYF

v_call: TRBV7-3
cdr3_aa: CASSLIGGTQETQYF

v_call: TRBV7-2
cdr3_aa: CASSLDSGGTYEQYF

v_call: TRBV7-2
cdr3_aa: CASSLGGARWNEQYF

v_call: TRBV6-1
cdr3_aa: CASSMAFSVRSSYEQYF

v_call: TRBV7-2
cdr3_aa: CASSRDSWGQETQYF

v_call: TRBV6-5
cdr3_aa: CASSYGTGRDGYTF

v_call: TRBV5-6
cdr3_aa: CASSSPVDTPGETQYF

v_call: TRBV20-1
cdr3_aa: CSANSGTSDDTQYF

v_call: TRBV9
cdr3_aa: CASSTLAGVVNEQFF

v_call: TRBV20-1
cdr3_aa: CSASQGAPYEQYF

v_call: TRBV9
cdr3_aa: CASSGADGPYEQYF

v_call: TRBV7-9
cdr3_aa: CASSRAGLAGHQTQFF

v_call: TRBV20-1
cdr3_aa: CSARLSSDEQFF

v_call: TRBV6-5
cdr3_aa: CASSWRGSGWDEQFF

v_call: TRBV3-1
cdr3_aa: CATSQERKRSGPTVHEQYF

v_call: TRBV4-3
cdr3_aa: CASSQEVSVGTYEQYF

v_call: TRBV5-5
cdr3_aa: CASSSPWGAEETQYF

v_call: TRBV7-9
cdr3_aa: CASSPASNSPLHF

v_call: TRBV20-1
cdr3_aa: CSAWTGGNTEAFF

v_call: TRBV7-9
cdr3_aa: CASSTSSGRVPLEQYF

v_call: TRBV20-1
cdr3_aa: CSASGAQGDQPQHF

v_call: TRBV5-4
cdr3_aa: CAYGGPSNTEAFF

v_call: TRBV2
cdr3_aa: CASSEDLWGTQYF